This T cell receptor (beta chain) appears in the sequencing data of a study of blood T cell repertoires in COVID-19. Study context: The samples span acute and convalescent COVID-19 from the United States, Italy and Spain. From T cells, B-cell-depleted T cells, or PBMCs came the material, which was cDNA or gDNA.

Original processing notes: Reference gene primer amplification in the assay estimated nucleated cell counts. Generated by immunoSEQ multiplex PCR, the TCRdb table keeps only in-frame clones and is missing some. V, J and clone size are taken as reported in that table, and D and trimming were inferred from the DNA itself. The table includes approximately 150,000 clones, about 80% detected once. Sequences were obtained from peripheral blood. The source of this sequence is an older man with acute or convalescent COVID-19.

The CDR3 protein is CASSLRGTDGQPQHF. CDR3 sequence (DNA): TGTGCCAGCAGCTTACGTGGCACCGATGGTCAGCCCCAGCATTTT. The gene calls are TRBV7-2 and TRBJ1-5; D gene unclear. This CDR3 is 15 amino acids long. Germline lookup yields CDR1 SGHTA and CDR2 FQGNSA. Between the trimmed V and J ends, which lost 2 bases and 6 bases, there was a span of 14 bases.